This T cell receptor beta chain was captured by sequencing in a study of T cells after yellow fever vaccination (dated by TCRdb to about 2019). A note on the overall study: The SMART-Seq v4 Ultra Low Input RNA kit was used to prepare libraries from fractions with low cell numbers. Two healthy male donors made up the cohort, one aged 18 to 29 years and the other aged 30 to 39 years. Bulk PBMC replicates and cell subsets were isolated from blood drawn at multiple timepoints before and after both primary and secondary immunization. To track T-cell clones before and after primary and booster YFV17D yellow fever vaccination, bulk TCR alpha and beta repertoires were sequenced longitudinally.

Ends trimmed: V by 4 bases, J by 6 bases; bases unmatched to a gene: 7. Its CDR3 holds 16 amino acids, cysteine through phenylalanine. The DNA shown is the 48-base CDR3, in frame from base 1. In the germline V gene, CDR1 corresponds to SGHTS and CDR2 to YDEGEE. Read against the paper, the sample's treatment or condition label means: live attenuated yellow fever vaccine strain. Two biological replicates of bulk PBMCs were collected at each blood-draw timepoint. A standard Ficoll-Paque protocol was used to isolate PBMCs from peripheral blood. TriZol was used to extract RNA from bulk PBMCs, from CD4 and CD8 fractions, and from dextramer-positive and dextramer-negative fractions. TCR cDNA was made using 5'RACE template switching, a step that added a universal primer site and unique molecular identifiers. Priming of cDNA synthesis was performed from both the TCR alpha and TCR beta constant segments. Libraries were amplified in two PCR steps, with sample barcodes and sequencing adapters added in the second step. Sequencing of libraries was performed on Illumina HiSeq 2500 (2x100 bp) or NovaSeq (2x150 bp). The published analysis was carried out like this. Reads were demultiplexed and collapsed into UMI consensus sequences with MIGEC, and V(D)J alignment was performed with MiXCR. Clonotypes responding to the vaccine were identified with edgeR on replicate PBMC samples, with the criteria of FDR below 0.01 and a log2 fold change above 5 up to day 15. Bulk clonotypes were assigned CD4 or CD8 identity according to which sequenced CD4 or CD8 repertoire held them at higher abundance. TCRdb itself trimmed the public reads at Q25 with fastp, ran MiXCR and retained productive beta chains. A single entry per CDR3 protein holds the most common genes and DNA from its merged rows. The V and J calls shown here were made by TCRdb, not taken from the authors' results. This sample has approximately 510,000 distinct CDR3 sequences in its table, and 21% of those were observed once. The ten largest account for roughly a sixth of the sample.

What the work shows at the level of the full study, not this receptor alone: A small share of clonotypes was detected in both CD4 and CD8 compartments, with the overlap likely arising from convergent recombination. Most clones expanded after primary vaccination (almost 98% of CD4 and roughly 90% of CD8) were re-detected after the booster, suggesting that broad memory maintenance occurred. Because abundant contaminating clonotypes from the bulk population could be contained in FACS-sorted repertoires, computational filtering was required. The secondary T-cell response was found to be weaker but faster than the primary response, with a peak reached on day 5 rather than on day 15. Only a couple of donors were included in the study, so the extent to which the findings can be generalized is limited.

This clonotype showed up many times. Its antigen remains undetermined. No base quality values were provided; no much bigger clone lies one nucleotide off. The chain employs TRBV5-8 and TRBJ2-1; 13 nucleotides in the junction match TRBD2. The TCR comes from a man in his late teens or twenties who received the YFV17D yellow fever vaccine. Sequenced material: PBMCs, taken approximately 20 days after the first yellow fever vaccination. The nucleotide sequence is TGTGCCAGCAGCGGGGCCGGGACTAGCGGGGTCAATGAGCAGTTCTTC. This encodes CASSGAGTSGVNEQFF.